Sequencing of this T cell receptor beta chain was carried out in a study of cytomegalovirus exposure and HLA in healthy donors. V lost 0 bases and J 4 bases, leaving 12 bases between the germline ends. The CDR3 totals 15 residues. Germline V gene data show CDR1 as LNHNV and CDR2 as YYDKDF (reference sequence). With regard to this clone: Its cognate antigen is unknown.

PCR primers comprised 60 Vbeta and 13 Jbeta primers. The data were produced by immunoSEQ multiplex PCR, yet TCRdb's version contains in-frame clones alone and is incomplete. Its clone listing holds about 53,000 clones. Study-level findings and limits: It was confirmed in vitro that a few of the CMV-associated chains were specific for CMV antigens. Within a later analysis, the majority of CMV-associated TCR beta chains appeared HLA-restricted. Among TCR sequences, most were rare, though some public TCRs appeared in many donors.

This clonotype originated in a man in his late teens or twenties in good health and CMV-seropositive. Specimen: PBMCs. The chain has TRBV15 and TRBJ1-1; tentative D call: TRBD1 (5 bases). CDR3 bases: TGTGCCACCAGCAGAGATAGGGGAGGCGGCACTGAAGCTTTCTTT. Translating gives CATSRDRGGGTEAFF.